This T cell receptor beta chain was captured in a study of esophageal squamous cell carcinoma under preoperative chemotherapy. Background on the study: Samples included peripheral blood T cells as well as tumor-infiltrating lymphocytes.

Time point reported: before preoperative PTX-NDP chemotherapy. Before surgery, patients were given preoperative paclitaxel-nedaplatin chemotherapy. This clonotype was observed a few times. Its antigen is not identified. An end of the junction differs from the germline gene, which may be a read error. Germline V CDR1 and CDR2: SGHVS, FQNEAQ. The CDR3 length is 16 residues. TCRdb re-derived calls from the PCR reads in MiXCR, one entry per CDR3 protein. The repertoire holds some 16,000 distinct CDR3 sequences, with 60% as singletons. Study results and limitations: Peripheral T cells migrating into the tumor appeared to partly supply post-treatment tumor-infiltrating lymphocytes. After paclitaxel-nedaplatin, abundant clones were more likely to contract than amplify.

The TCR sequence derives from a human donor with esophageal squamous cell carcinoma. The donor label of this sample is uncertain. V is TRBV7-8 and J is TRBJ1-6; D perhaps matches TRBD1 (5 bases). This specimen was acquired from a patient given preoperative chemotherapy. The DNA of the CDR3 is TGTGCCAGCAGCTTGAGAGGTAGCGGGGCGACCTACGAGCAGTACTTT. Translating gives CASSLRGSGATYEQYF.